These 23 T cell receptor beta chains were sequenced from one sample in a study of early T cells in non-severe SARS-CoV-2 infection (dated by TCRdb to 2020 to 2023). Libraries were made using 5' RACE. These reads were obtained on a NextSeq 500. Starting from the raw public reads, TCRdb applied fastp trimming at Q25, assembled clones with MiXCR and retained in-frame beta chains. All rows with the same CDR3 protein become a single entry with the most common DNA and genes. The sample table holds 68,000 or so distinct CDR3 sequences, of which roughly an eighth were seen once. Together, the top ten hold roughly 1.7% of the sample. Sequenced sample: whole blood. The receptors stem from an adult who was a healthcare worker with PCR-confirmed SARS-CoV-2 infection or an uninfected control (not recorded which).

This clonotype was recorded a few times. The CDR3 spells CSARTALTGYGYTF. The CDR3 coding sequence is TGCAGTGCTAGAACCGCTTTGACAGGCTATGGCTACACCTTC. This chain uses TRBV20-1 with TRBJ1-2; TRBD1 is a possible D gene (6 bases). This CDR3 is built from 14 residues. Germline loops: CDR1 DFQATT, CDR2 SNEGSKA (reference sequence). V was shortened by 2 bases and J by 4 bases, with 14 bases between the two germline ends.

V and J are TRBV29-1 and TRBJ2-3; D is ambiguous. This CDR3 region has 12 residues. Germline V CDR1 and CDR2: SQVTM, ANQGSEA. V was pared by 2 bases and J by 3 bases, with 6 bases between. The CDR3 loop reads CSVEKGTDTQYF. The DNA for the CDR3 is TGCAGCGTTGAAAAGGGAACAGATACGCAGTATTTT.

The table lists this clonotype with a few counts. This chain links TRBV29-1 with TRBJ2-6; no firm D call. Trimming took off 5 bases at V and 1 base at J, with 6 bases between the two ends. Germline V gene data show CDR1 as SQVTM and CDR2 as ANQGSEA. This CDR3 region has 13 residues. The CDR3 spells CSVLRSGANVLTF. In DNA form, the CDR3 reads TGCAGCGTTTTAAGATCTGGGGCCAACGTCCTGACTTTC. Together with reference TRBV29-1 and TRBJ2-6, the CDR3 gives the full variable domain: SAVISQKPSRDICQRGTSLTIQCQVDSQVTMMFWYRQQPGQSLTLIATANQGSEATYESGFVIDKFPISRPNLTFSTLTVSNMSPEDSSIYLCSVLRSGANVLTFGAGSRLTVL.

In this sample, this clonotype turned up many times. The genes are TRBV3-1 and TRBJ2-5, with D possibly being TRBD1 (6 bases). The CDR3 runs 14 residues. CDR1 is LGHDT and CDR2 is YNNKEL in the germline V gene (reference sequence). V was pared by 1 base and J by 1 base, with 7 bases between. CDR3 sequence reads: CASSQGQVQETQYF. Here the CDR3 DNA reads TGTGCCAGCAGCCAAGGACAGGTCCAAGAGACCCAGTACTTC.

In this sample, this clonotype turned up a few times. The chain combines TRBV20-1 with TRBJ1-1; 7 bases are a match to TRBD1. The CDR3 totals 15 residues. Germline values: CDR1 DFQATT, CDR2 SNEGSKA (reference sequence). J gave up 6 bases and V 6 bases, and 16 bases lay outside the gene matches. The DNA for the CDR3 is TGCAGTGCCCTAGAAAACAGGGGCCCCATAGCTGAAGCTTTCTTT. It yields the protein CSALENRGPIAEAFF.

The genes are TRBV2 and TRBJ2-5; no firm D call. With 7 bases removed from V and 4 bases from J, the gap between germline ends came to 19 bases. The CDR3 loop spans 15 amino acids. From germline, CDR1 is SNHLY and CDR2 FYNNEI. CDR3 DNA sequence: TGTGCCAGCACCTCCAGTGTAGTTACGGGAGAGACCCAGTACTTC. Residues: CASTSSVVTGETQYF.

At least ten counts were recorded for this clonotype. The chain uses TRBV5-5 and TRBJ2-3; 7 bases agree with TRBD2. The CDR3 is 13 residues long. V lost 6 bases, J lost 4 bases, and 5 bases stayed unmatched. Germline assignment: CDR1 SGHKS and CDR2 YYEKEE (reference sequence). The DNA of the CDR3 is TGTGCCAGCACCGGGACTACACCAGATACGCAGTATTTT. Translation gives CASTGTTPDTQYF.

This clonotype was recorded at least ten times. This chain uses TRBV30 with TRBJ1-2; 9 nucleotides agree with TRBD1. The CDR3 is made up of 15 amino acids. The V and J ends lost 1 base and 8 bases, in that order; junction bases with no gene match: 11. The germline CDR1 and CDR2 sequences are GTSNPN and SVGIG (reference sequence). The CDR3 reads CAWSETGGIFRGYTF. In DNA form, the CDR3 reads TGTGCCTGGAGTGAGACAGGGGGGATTTTTAGAGGCTACACCTTC.

This clonotype was seen at least ten times. The V call is TRBV2, the J call TRBJ2-4, with D unresolved. Germline V gene sequence: CDR1 SNHLY, CDR2 FYNNEI. Trimming removed 8 bases from V and 5 bases from J, with 16 bases in between. CDR3 size: 14 residues. Here the CDR3 DNA reads TGTGCCAGCGATGAAGGTCGGATCCAAAACATTCAGTACTTC. It yields the protein CASDEGRIQNIQYF.

The chain employs TRBV5-5 and TRBJ1-2, with TRBD1 matching over 8 bases. The CDR3 spans 17 residues. The germline V gene has CDR1 SGHKS and CDR2 YYEKEE (reference sequence). Trimming removed 5 bases from V and 4 bases from J; junction bases left unmatched: 16. The CDR3 sequence: CASRSPTVQGATYGYTF. CDR3 bases: TGTGCCAGCAGGTCCCCTACGGTCCAGGGGGCTACCTATGGCTACACCTTC.

A few counts support this clonotype. The rearrangement uses TRBV7-2 and TRBJ2-3; TRBD2 matches 7 bases. V was clipped by 1 base and J by 4 bases; unmatched bases: 8. The CDR3 loop spans 16 amino acids. Per germline, CDR1 SGHTA and CDR2 FQGNSA. The CDR3: CASSLDGAGFPDTQYF. The CDR3 DNA reads TGTGCCAGCAGCTTAGATGGAGCGGGATTCCCAGATACGCAGTATTTT.

This clonotype was seen a handful of times. This chain uses TRBV5-1 with TRBJ2-4; no reliable D call. The CDR3 runs 18 residues. V was pared by 4 bases and J by 0 bases, with 20 bases between. Per germline, CDR1 SGHRS and CDR2 YFSETQ. The CDR3 bases are TGCGCCAGCAGCCCTGGCCAGCCAAGATACCTAGCCAAAAACATTCAGTACTTC. As protein: CASSPGQPRYLAKNIQYF.

The chain carries TRBV18 and TRBJ2-3, with a tentative D call TRBD1 (5 bases). This CDR3 has 14 amino acids. Germline V gene lookup returns CDR1 KGHSH and CDR2 LQKENI. V lost 3 bases to trimming and J lost 5 bases, with 12 bases between them. The CDR3 nucleotides are TGTGCCAGCTCACCGGTGTATCAGGGAGATACGCAGTATTTT. It translates to CASSPVYQGDTQYF.

Note on this clonotype: A much bigger clone sits one base away, suggesting this may be a read error. V is TRBV20-1 and J is TRBJ2-4, with 10 bases fitting TRBD2. V shed 7 bases and J 4 bases; nucleotides not matched to a gene: 16. CDR1 and CDR2 from the germline V gene are DFQATT and SNEGSKA (reference sequence). The CDR3 spans 17 residues. The CDR3 DNA is TGCAGTGATAGTAGGGGAGGACTAGCGGACCGAAAAAACATTCAGTACTTC. It yields the protein CSDSRGGLADRKNIQYF.

This clonotype was observed at least ten times. V is TRBV2 and J is TRBJ1-3; 9 nucleotides match TRBD1. J lost 3 bases, V lost 4 bases, and 4 bases had no gene match. Per the germline V gene, CDR1 is SNHLY and CDR2 is FYNNEI. The CDR3 length is 15 residues. The CDR3 DNA sequence: TGTGCCAGCAGTGTTGGGACAGGGCGTGGAAACACCATATATTTT. Protein: CASSVGTGRGNTIYF.

The chain has TRBV19 and TRBJ1-6; TRBD1 is a possible D gene (6 bases). The CDR3 contains 13 residues. V was cut by 6 bases and J by 10 bases, with 13 bases left in between. Germline CDR1 reads LNHDA; CDR2 reads SQIVND (reference sequence). Here the CDR3 DNA reads TGTGCCAGTAGGCTGGACAGAGACTCACCCCTCCACTTT. Its protein product is CASRLDRDSPLHF.

This clonotype was seen at least ten times. V gene TRBV29-1 combines with J gene TRBJ1-5, with D possibly TRBD1 on 6 matching bases. CDR3 length: 12 residues. Looked up from germline, CDR1 is SQVTM and CDR2 is ANQGSEA. The germline V and J ends were trimmed by 7 bases and 3 bases, with 10 bases remaining between them. CDR3 nucleotides: TGCAGCGCCCGGGACAACAATCAGCCCCAGCATTTT. This codes for CSARDNNQPQHF.

This clonotype was seen ten or more times. This chain joins TRBV13 and TRBJ2-1; perhaps TRBD2 as D (5 bases). Deletions cut 7 bases from V and 0 bases from J, with 7 bases between. The CDR3 runs 13 residues. Germline V gene lookup returns CDR1 PRHDT and CDR2 FYEKMQ (reference sequence). As DNA, the CDR3 is TGTGCCAGCAAACGGGGCTCCTACAATGAGCAGTTCTTC. Translating it yields CASKRGSYNEQFF. The full variable domain, in which reference TRBV13 and TRBJ2-1 provide the parts outside the CDR3, is AAGVIQSPRHLIKEKRETATLKCYPIPRHDTVYWYQQGPGQDPQFLISFYEKMQSDKGSIPDRFSAQQFSDYHSELNMSSLELGDSALYFCASKRGSYNEQFFGPGTRLTVL.

The sample holds many counts of this clonotype. The rearrangement joins TRBV2 to TRBJ2-5, with a possible D match to TRBD2 (5 bases). The CDR3 totals 13 residues. Trimming removed 11 bases from V and 3 bases from J, with 16 bases in between. CDR1 and CDR2 (germline): SNHLY, FYNNEI. The CDR3 sequence: CASRRGFKETQYF. DNA for the CDR3: TGTGCCTCACGTCGAGGGTTCAAAGAGACCCAGTACTTC.

This clonotype was detected ten times or more. The chain employs TRBV19 and TRBJ1-4; D unresolved. The CDR3 totals 14 residues. The V and J ends lost 5 bases and 8 bases respectively, with 15 bases between them. Germline V CDR1 and CDR2: LNHDA, SQIVND (reference sequence). The CDR3 region is CASSDHDGGEKLFF. The CDR3 nucleotides read TGTGCCAGTAGTGACCATGATGGAGGCGAAAAACTGTTTTTT. Using reference TRBV19 and TRBJ1-4 for the parts outside the CDR3, the full variable domain is DGGITQSPKYLFRKEGQNVTLSCEQNLNHDAMYWYRQDPGQGLRLIYYSQIVNDFQKGDIAEGYSVSREKKESFPLTVTSAQKNPTAFYLCASSDHDGGEKLFFGSGTQLSVL.

This clonotype was seen ten or more times. The chain is built from TRBV18 and TRBJ1-1; no clear D. Germline CDR1 reads KGHSH; CDR2 reads LQKENI. V was pared by 1 base and J by 1 base, with 13 bases between. The CDR3 has 16 amino acids. In DNA, the CDR3 is TGTGCCAGCTCACCACAATGGAGACGACAGAACACTGAAGCTTTCTTT. Translating gives CASSPQWRRQNTEAFF. Full variable domain (remainder filled in from reference TRBV18 and TRBJ1-1): NAGVMQNPRHLVRRRGQEARLRCSPMKGHSHVYWYRQLPEEGLKFMVYLQKENIIDESGMPKERFSAEFPKEGPSILRIQQVVRGDSAAYFCASSPQWRRQNTEAFFGQGTRLTVV.

The CDR3 sequence is CASSPRDSVEQYF. The CDR3 DNA follows: TGTGCCAGCAGTCCTCGGGACTCCGTAGAGCAGTACTTC. V usage is TRBV2 and J usage is TRBJ2-7; the D gene is possibly TRBD2 (6 bases). The V end lost 5 bases, the J end lost 7 bases, and 15 bases lay between the germline ends. The CDR3 consists of 13 residues. Germline CDR1 is SNHLY and CDR2 is FYNNEI.

The chain recombines TRBV5-1 with TRBJ1-1; D is uncertain. Per germline, CDR1 SGHRS and CDR2 YFSETQ. This CDR3 has 18 residues. V gave up 0 bases and J gave up 3 bases, with 21 bases separating them. CDR3 region: CASSLGIIAPARDTEAFF. For the CDR3, the DNA is TGCGCCAGCAGCTTGGGTATCATAGCCCCGGCGCGGGACACTGAAGCTTTCTTT.